This T cell receptor (beta chain) was identified during a study of blood T cell repertoires in COVID-19. Measured with immunoSEQ multiplex PCR; TCRdb has only the in-frame clones, and not every one. Altogether 150,000 to 250,000 clones are present, around 87% being singletons, with the ten largest covering more than 2%. Sequencing input: PBMCs or T cells enriched from blood (not recorded which). This TCR derives from a woman in her 30s who had recovered from COVID-19.

The CDR3 sequence: CAWERGSTEAFF. The CDR3 DNA follows: TGTGCCTGGGAGCGGGGGAGCACTGAAGCTTTCTTT. The chain is built from TRBV30 and TRBJ1-1; D is perhaps TRBD1 (5 bases). Germline loops: CDR1 GTSNPN, CDR2 SVGIG (reference sequence). The V and J ends lost 5 bases and 4 bases respectively, with 11 bases between them. This CDR3 contains 12 residues.